This T cell receptor (beta chain) was obtained from a study of neurological immune-mediated disorders (dated by TCRdb to the late 2010s). A note on the overall study: Among the roughly 35 multiple sclerosis patients, relapsing-remitting MS accounted for around 30 and secondary progressive MS accounted for 3. Peripheral blood TCR-beta repertoires from HTLV-I-associated myelopathy (HAM/TSP) patients, multiple sclerosis patients and healthy controls were compared by UMI-based sequencing. The cohort included some 70 subjects: roughly 14 with HAM/TSP, around 34 with multiple sclerosis, and around 20 healthy controls. Alongside PBMC samples, the set of some 98 TCR-beta libraries contained longitudinal samples, technical triplicates, and paired CD4+ and CD8+ T-cell subsets that had been sorted.

On this clonotype itself: The target of this receptor is not known. An end of the junction differs from the germline gene, which may be a read error.

General findings and caveats noted by the study authors: The MS cluster was not associated with any clinical or MRI features, and the authors stated that larger cohorts are needed. The highest TCR clonal expansion was observed in HAM/TSP patients, whereas the lowest was observed in MS patients, even when compared with healthy controls. In phylogenetic analysis, the repertoires of 18 of 34 MS patients grouped into a cluster of related CDR3 sequences, which suggests a possible signature at the repertoire level. No identical CDR3 amino acid sequences were shared among expanded clones across subjects, suggesting private TCR-beta repertoires in all groups.

cDNA synthesis used template-switch 5'RACE with a primer carrying a 10-nucleotide random unique molecular identifier tagging each TCR transcript. Over 190 million TCR-beta sequences, covering 15-18 subjects, were produced in each sequencing run. The RNeasy kit was used for extraction of total RNA. TCR-beta VDJ regions were amplified with primers for the TCR constant region and the 5'RACE anchor, using the KAPA Real-time Library Amplification kit. A first PCR added sample indexes and Illumina adaptors, after which a second PCR increased the library yield. After Ampure bead purification, the TCR product of roughly 650 bp was size-selected on a 2% E-gel SizeSelection system. Before pooling, library quality was checked on a Bioanalyzer, concentration was measured with Qubit, and libraries were quantified with the Kapa Library Quantification kit. An Illumina HiSeq 2500 was used to sequence the libraries paired-end at 2 x 150 bp. To increase sequence diversity, 25-30% phiX was spiked into each library pool. The authors' analysis ran thus. Quality-filtered reads were processed with the UMI-based MiGEC pipeline, which removed over 75% of raw TCR sequences during error correction. IMGT germline references were used for aligning VDJ genes, and each clonotype was defined as a unique CDR3 amino acid sequence together with its V-J genes. Clonal expansion, Shannon diversity and CDR3 relatedness (CalcPairwiseDistances, ClusterSamples) were evaluated with VDJtools, and phylogenetic trees were built with CLCbio workbench. A clone was classed as expanded if it had 8 or more unique UMIs, a cutoff based on coefficient-of-variation modelling across technical triplicates. TCRdb took the public reads, trimmed them with fastp at Q25, ran MiXCR for clone calling and kept in-frame beta chains. Every distinct CDR3 protein forms one entry, paired with its most common genes and DNA. Clone size and V and J calls follow TCRdb, not the original study. The sample table shows tens of thousands of distinct CDR3 sequences, and 4% to 6% are seen once. Of the sample, around 3.5% is held by the ten largest clones.

The germline V gene specifies MNHNS as CDR1 and SASEGT as CDR2. From its cysteine to its phenylalanine, the CDR3 spans 14 amino acids. Only the CDR3 portion is preserved as DNA: 42 bases, with reading frame beginning at the first base. For unsorted PBMC libraries, 2 million PBMCs were used after storage in RNAlater at -80 degrees C until RNA extraction. Multiple sclerosis patients were enrolled in a US clinical protocol evaluating disease progression by magnetic resonance imaging. Peripheral blood underwent Ficoll-Hypaque density gradient centrifugation to isolate PBMCs, which were then cryopreserved in liquid nitrogen.

This TCR derives from a woman aged 45-59 years with multiple sclerosis. This sequence uses TRBV6-1 and TRBJ1-1, with 9 bases aligning to TRBD1. Sequenced: PBMCs. The CDR3 corresponds to CASSVTGGAKPAFF. The DNA sequence is given as TGTGCCAGCAGCGTTACAGGGGGCGCGAAGCCAGCTTTTTTT.